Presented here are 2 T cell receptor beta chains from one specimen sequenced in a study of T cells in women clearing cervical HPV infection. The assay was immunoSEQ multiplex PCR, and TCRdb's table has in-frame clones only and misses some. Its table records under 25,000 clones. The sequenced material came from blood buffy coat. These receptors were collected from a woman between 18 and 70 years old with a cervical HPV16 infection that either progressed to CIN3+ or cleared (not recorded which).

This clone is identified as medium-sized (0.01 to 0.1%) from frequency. CDR3 DNA (partial): TGCAGTGCTGACCGACAGGGAGGCGGC. Encoded protein: CSADRQGGG. The whole CDR3 sequence reads CSADRQGGGYTF. This chain uses TRBV20-1 with TRBJ1-2; 7 nucleotides line up with TRBD1. Read data end 3 residues before the CDR3 end; the end is taken from the germline J gene. Germline V CDR1 and CDR2: DFQATT, SNEGSKA (reference sequence). The CDR3 extends over 12 amino acids.

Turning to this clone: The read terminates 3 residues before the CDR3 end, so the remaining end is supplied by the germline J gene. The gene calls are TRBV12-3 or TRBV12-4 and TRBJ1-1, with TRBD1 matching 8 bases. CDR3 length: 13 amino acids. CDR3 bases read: TGTGCCAGCAGTTTGAGACAGGGGTTCCGA. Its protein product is CASSLRQGFR. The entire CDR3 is CASSLRQGFRAFF.